This is a list of T cell receptor beta chains from one sample in a study of T cell changes during pregnancy in multiple sclerosis. Sequencing used immunoSEQ multiplex PCR; TCRdb keeps in-frame clones, though not all of them. The sample gives roughly 51,000 clones, 92% of which show up once; 0.16% is in the top ten. The material was CD4+ T cells from peripheral blood mononuclear cells, obtained after pregnancy. The receptors stem from a female donor in good health, enrolled as a control in a pregnancy study. Both conserved end residues are part of each CDR3. D genes are given only for firm matches. For some rows the clone size is stated as once, few or many, or as a class when expanded; others skip it.

j_gene | len | d_gene | abundance | v_gene | CDR3aa | CDR3nt
TRBJ2-2 | 14 | . | . | TRBV19 | CASNGGMNTGELFF | TGTGCCAGTAACGGGGGAATGAACACCGGGGAGCTGTTTTTT
TRBJ1-1 | 13 | . | . | TRBV30 | CAWDRKGSFAAFF | TGTGCCTGGGACCGCAAGGGGTCGTTCGCAGCTTTCTTT
TRBJ1-5 | 13 | . | . | TRBV19 | CASSRESNQPQHF | TGTGCCAGTAGTCGAGAGAGCAATCAGCCCCAGCATTTT
TRBJ1-2 | 14 | TRBD1 | . | TRBV9 | CASSPGQGDYGYTF | TGTGCCAGCAGCCCGGGACAGGGCGATTATGGCTACACCTTC
TRBJ1-5 | 15 | . | . | TRBV7-9 | CASSFSGKSNQPQHF | TGTGCCAGCAGCTTCTCGGGAAAGAGCAATCAGCCCCAGCATTTT
TRBJ1-5 | 15 | TRBD1 | . | TRBV18 | CASSADRGINQPQHF | TGTGCCAGCTCAGCTGACAGGGGGATTAATCAGCCCCAGCATTTT
TRBJ1-3 | 15 | . | . | TRBV5-4 | CASSLDWTSGNTIYF | TGTGCCAGCAGCTTGGATTGGACATCTGGAAACACCATATATTTT
TRBJ2-5 | 15 | . | once | TRBV7-2 | CASSLAGHSQETQYF | TGTGCCAGCAGCTTAGCGGGACATTCACAAGAGACCCAGTACTTC
TRBJ1-1 | 15 | . | . | TRBV19 | CASSILAGRGTEAFF | TGTGCCAGTAGTATTCTAGCGGGACGGGGAACTGAAGCTTTCTTT
TRBJ2-6 | 15 | . | . | TRBV7-2 | CASTGRDSGANVLTF | TGTGCCAGCACCGGCAGGGATTCTGGGGCCAACGTCCTGACTTTC
TRBJ2-1 | 16 | TRBD2 | . | TRBV15 | CATSTSSGGTKNEQFF | TGTGCCACCAGCACGTCTAGCGGGGGGACAAAAAATGAGCAGTTCTTC
TRBJ1-3 | 16 | . | . | TRBV11-1 | CASSFQAGMAGNTIYF | TGTGCCAGCAGCTTCCAGGCAGGGATGGCTGGAAACACCATATATTTT
TRBJ1-5 | 13 | . | . | TRBV18 | CASSPQGGQPQHF | TGTGCCAGCTCACCACAGGGAGGCCAGCCCCAGCATTTT
TRBJ2-2 | 14 | . | . | TRBV7-3 | CASSLIRGAGELFF | TGTGCCAGCAGCTTAATAAGGGGCGCCGGGGAGCTGTTTTTT
TRBJ1-2 | 16 | . | . | TRBV11-2 | CASSLDNDKGGSGYTF | TGTGCCAGCAGCTTAGATAACGACAAGGGAGGCAGCGGCTACACCTTC
TRBJ1-2 | 13 | . | . | TRBV18 | CASSPDNLYGYTF | TGTGCCAGCTCACCGGACAATTTGTATGGCTACACCTTC
TRBJ1-2 | 13 | . | once | TRBV29-1 | CSASGQSNYGYTF | TGCAGCGCTTCCGGACAGTCTAACTATGGCTACACCTTC
TRBJ1-1 | 14 | . | . | TRBV15 | CATSPQEVSLEAFF | TGTGCCACCAGCCCCCAAGAGGTTTCCCTTGAAGCTTTCTTT
TRBJ1-1 | 15 | TRBD1 | . | TRBV9 | CASSVTGGQDTEAFF | TGTGCCAGCAGCGTTACAGGGGGCCAGGACACTGAAGCTTTCTTT
TRBJ1-4 | 15 | TRBD1 | . | TRBV7-2 | CASSRGDRGNEKLFF | TGTGCCAGCAGCCGCGGGGACAGGGGAAATGAAAAACTGTTTTTT
TRBJ1-5 | 17 | . | . | TRBV19 | CASSTTGLGSANQPQHF | TGTGCCAGTAGTACTACAGGATTAGGTTCGGCGAATCAGCCCCAGCATTTT
TRBJ1-2 | 16 | . | . | TRBV7-3 | CASSLGGGASDYGYTF | TGTGCCAGCAGCCTGGGGGGGGGCGCGAGTGACTATGGCTACACCTTC
TRBJ1-1 | 10 | . | . | TRBV29-1 | CSVAGGEAFF | TGCAGCGTTGCGGGGGGTGAAGCTTTCTTT
TRBJ1-3 | 16 | TRBD1 | . | TRBV9 | CASSEHPGRGLNTIYF | TGTGCCAGCAGCGAGCATCCGGGCAGGGGGCTGAACACCATATATTTT
TRBJ1-4 | 15 | . | . | TRBV27 | CASSKGVKANEKLFF | TGTGCCAGCAGTAAGGGGGTTAAGGCTAATGAAAAACTGTTTTTT
TRBJ2-7 | 13 | . | . | TRBV14 | CATRDSSSYEQYF | TGTGCCACCCGGGACTCCTCCTCCTACGAGCAGTACTTC
TRBJ2-1 | 15 | TRBD2 | . | TRBV19 | CASKAGGGSYNEQFF | TGTGCCAGCAAGGCCGGGGGGGGGTCCTACAATGAGCAGTTCTTC
TRBJ2-1 | 16 | . | . | TRBV14 | CASSQFGRVSNNEQFF | TGTGCCAGCAGCCAATTTGGGAGAGTATCCAACAATGAGCAGTTCTTC